The subject of this entry is one T cell receptor (beta chain). This clonotype was seen only once. The target of this receptor is not known. Base-call qualities are not available, and no considerably larger clone is one nucleotide away. One read offers little support. This sample stems from a study of T cell repertoires in cytomegalovirus infection (dated by TCRdb to the late 2010s). Background for the entire study: Alongside well-studied HLA-B-restricted epitopes, the peptide stimulations were aimed at recently identified HLA-C-restricted CMV epitopes, whose presentation resists viral immunomodulation. Donor HLA type was relevant to the analysis, because carriage of CMV infection together with the matching HLA type was indicated by public TCR beta signatures. Results and caveats for the whole study, not just this receptor: In both this cohort and an independent roughly 360-donor cohort, the cumulative frequency of public TCR beta family members distinguished carriers of CMV infection plus the relevant HLA type. The ex vivo response was dominated by HLA-C-restricted CMV-specific TCR beta clonotypes, which also provided the single most frequent clonotype in two of eight donors.

TCRdb lists the instrument as Illumina HiSeq 1500. TCRdb reworked the public reads: Q25 trimming with fastp, MiXCR clone assembly, productive beta chains retained. Entries are consolidated by CDR3 protein sequence, retaining the most common genes and DNA. In this sample the table shows about 920,000 distinct CDR3 sequences, around 32% of which occur a single time. The ten most abundant clones make up 11% to 15% of the sample. This specimen's treatment or condition label, interpreted: in vitro stimulation with specific CMV peptide epitopes to enrich CMV-specific T cells. Looking up the germline V gene yields CDR1 MNHNS and CDR2 SASEGT. Compared with germline, V lacks 5 bases and J lacks 7 bases; bases without a gene match: 9. The CDR3 goes from the cysteine to the phenylalanine over 16 residues. Just CDR3 DNA is preserved here, 48 bases in frame from base 1.

The sample here was cultured CD8+ T cells from PBMCs, taken from culture after CMV antigen stimulation. The receptor comes from a human donor in good health (CMV status not recorded). Some clones in this sample may be carry-over from other donors' samples. The chain was built from TRBV6-1 and TRBJ2-1; TRBD2 lines up with 12 middle nucleotides. The sequence in DNA is TGTGCCAGCAGTCTAGCGGGGGGGCCGACTAAGAATGAGCAGTTCTTC. It codes for CASSLAGGPTKNEQFF.